This T cell receptor beta chain was recorded in a study of cytomegalovirus exposure and HLA in healthy donors (TCRdb year 2017). For context, the study as a whole: According to a later analysis, one platform produced both the roughly 130 validation repertoires and the 670 or so repertoires of the first cohort. Along with the roughly 670-subject first cohort, a separate validation cohort of around 120 different subjects was used. To predict cytomegalovirus infection status, the study combined high-throughput TCR immunosequencing, statistical association of individual TCRs with disease status, and machine learning. The aim of the study was to test whether cataloging public T cell receptors could identify signatures of past pathogen exposure.

Receptor amplification or capture employed the immunoSEQ multiplex PCR assay. As for how the authors treated the data: A statistical classification framework was built to diagnose cytomegalovirus status from the catalog of TCR beta chain sequences. Held by TCRdb, this immuneACCESS table contains in-frame sequences only and omits some clones. Under half of the omission traces to an unresolved V gene where checked; the cause of the rest is unknown. V and J calls and clone size are as listed in that table; D and trimming were resolved from the DNA. A total of 300,000 to 450,000 clones appear in this sample, roughly 89% of them only once. The ten largest clones capture over 0.75% of the sample. The donors were included in the validation cohort of 120 subjects, a group kept apart from the approximately 700-subject first cohort. The CDR3 runs 16 residues from the cysteine to the phenylalanine. The retained sequence is limited to the CDR3, 48 bases, with the frame set at the first base. V and J lose 1 base and 1 base, and a span of 9 bases separates them. The germline V gene yields SGHDT for CDR1 and YYEEEE for CDR2.

Regarding this clone: This receptor's antigen is unknown. Base qualities are not at hand, and no much larger clone is one base apart.

General findings and caveats noted by the study authors: Cytomegalovirus status was reported to be diagnosed by the classifier with high specificity and sensitivity in both the original and validation cohorts. In vitro tests confirmed that a few of the cytomegalovirus-associated TCR beta chains recognize cytomegalovirus antigens. The authors suggested that the approach could potentially be generalized to other disease states and immunological phenotypes. Of the cluster scores, roughly 95% were above 0 in a later analysis, which found that TCRs clustered in the first cohort also tended to co-occur in the 95 to 150 validation repertoires. A later analysis had no HLA typing for the validation cohort, so co-occurrence there was scored across all 130 or so repertoires. The study listed 170 or so TCR beta chains as associated with cytomegalovirus. While some public TCRs were present in many individuals, most TCR sequences turned up only very rarely across donors.

The rearrangement joined TRBV5-6 to TRBJ2-6, with the D gene not clear enough to name. The TCR comes from a woman younger than 30 in good health and CMV-seronegative. The specimen sequenced was PBMCs. The CDR3 region has the sequence CASSLISGSGANVLTF. The DNA sequence reads TGTGCCAGCAGCTTGATATCCGGGTCTGGGGCCAACGTCCTGACTTTC.